The sequence of this T cell receptor beta chain was determined in a study of blood T cell repertoires in COVID-19. Per the germline V gene, CDR1 is MGHRA and CDR2 is YSYEKL. V dropped 4 bases and J dropped 6; count of bases not matched to a gene: 5. The CDR3 consists of 15 residues. The assay was immunoSEQ multiplex PCR, and TCRdb's table has in-frame clones only and misses some. The profile shows 35,000 to 40,000 clones, approximately 88% of them singletons. This sequence originates from a human donor in a cohort sampled during active COVID-19. The source material was peripheral blood. This sequence joins TRBV4-1 and TRBJ2-3; 12 bases are a match to TRBD2. CDR3 in amino acids: CASSRLAGGRDTQYF. The CDR3 DNA follows: TGCGCCAGCAGCCGTCTAGCGGGGGGGCGCGATACGCAGTATTTT.